The present entry profiles one T cell receptor (beta chain) with its context. The antigen remains undetermined. Investigators performed immunoSEQ version v3.0 at survey level. Libraries were prepared by immunoSEQ multiplex PCR; TCRdb keeps only in-frame clonotypes and omits some of them. Of 25,000 to 40,000 clones in the sample, roughly 96% were seen once. The CDR3 consists of 17 residues. Germline CDR1 is SGHRS and CDR2 is YFSETQ. Trimming took 1 base from V and 5 from J; bases not matched to a gene: 10. Every one of the participants with HIV received treatment in the United States. This sample is part of a study of long-term antiretroviral therapy in people with HIV. Study results and limitations: Upon ART, diversity increased but remained lower than transplant donor controls.

The V call is TRBV5-1, the J call TRBJ2-3; 10 positions match TRBD2. Here the sequenced sample was unsorted PBMCs, taken 6.5 to 6.9 years after starting antiretroviral therapy. The receptor comes from a man aged 25 to 40 with HIV. The CDR3 sequence: CASSLQSSGGAKDTQYF. In nucleotides, the CDR3 is TGCGCCAGCAGCTTGCAGTCCAGCGGGGGGGCCAAAGATACGCAGTATTTT.